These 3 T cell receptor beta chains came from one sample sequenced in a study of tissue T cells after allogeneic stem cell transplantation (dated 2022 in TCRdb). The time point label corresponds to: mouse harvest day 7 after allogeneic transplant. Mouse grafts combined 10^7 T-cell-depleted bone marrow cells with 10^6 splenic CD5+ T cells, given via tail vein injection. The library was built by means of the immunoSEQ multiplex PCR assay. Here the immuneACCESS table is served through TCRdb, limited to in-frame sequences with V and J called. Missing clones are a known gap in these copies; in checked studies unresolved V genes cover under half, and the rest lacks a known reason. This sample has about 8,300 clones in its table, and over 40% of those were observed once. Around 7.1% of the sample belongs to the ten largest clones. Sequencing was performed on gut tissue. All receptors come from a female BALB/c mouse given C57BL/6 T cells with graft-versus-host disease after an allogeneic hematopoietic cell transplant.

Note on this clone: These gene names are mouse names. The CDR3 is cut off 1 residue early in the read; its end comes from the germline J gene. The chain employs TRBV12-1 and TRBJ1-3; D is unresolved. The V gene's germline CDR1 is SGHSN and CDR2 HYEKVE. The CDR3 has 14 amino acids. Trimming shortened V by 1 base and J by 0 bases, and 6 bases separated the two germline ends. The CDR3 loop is CASSLGNSGNTLYF. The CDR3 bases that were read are TGTGCCAGCTCTCTGGGGAATTCTGGAAATACGCTCTAT. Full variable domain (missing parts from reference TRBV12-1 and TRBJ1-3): DSGVVQSPRHIIKEKGGRSVLTCIPISGHSNVVWYQQTLGKELKFLIQHYEKVERDKGFLPSRFSVQQFDDYHSEMNMSALELEDSAMYFCASSLGNSGNTLYFGEGSRLIVV.

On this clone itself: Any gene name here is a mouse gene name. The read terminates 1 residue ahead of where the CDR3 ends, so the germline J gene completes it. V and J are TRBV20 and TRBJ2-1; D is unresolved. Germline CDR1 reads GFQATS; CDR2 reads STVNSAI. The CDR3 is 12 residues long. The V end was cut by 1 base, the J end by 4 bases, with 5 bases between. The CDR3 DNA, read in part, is TGTGGTGCTAGGGGGAGGTATGCTGAGCAGTTC. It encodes CGARGRYAEQF. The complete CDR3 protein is CGARGRYAEQFF.

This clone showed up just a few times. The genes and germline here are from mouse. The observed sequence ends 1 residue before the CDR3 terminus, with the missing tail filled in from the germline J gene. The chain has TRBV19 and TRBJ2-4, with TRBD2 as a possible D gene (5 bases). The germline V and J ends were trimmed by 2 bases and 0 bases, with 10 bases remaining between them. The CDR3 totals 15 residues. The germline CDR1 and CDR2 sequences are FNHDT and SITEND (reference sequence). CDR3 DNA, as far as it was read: TGTGCCAGCAGTATGCCTGGGAGTAGTCAAAACACCTTGTAC. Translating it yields CASSMPGSSQNTLY. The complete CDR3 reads CASSMPGSSQNTLYF.